This TCR beta chain was captured in a study of blood T cell repertoires in COVID-19 (dated by TCRdb to 2019 to 2021). Regarding the research as a whole: Collaborator samples came from the United States, Italy and Spain and covered acute and convalescent phases of COVID-19. The material from the prospective study consisted of cDNA or gDNA derived from T cells, B-cell-depleted T cells, or PBMCs. The dataset comprised deeply sampled blood TCRbeta repertoires from subjects exposed to, actively infected with, or recovered from COVID-19. The repertoires were released in a freely available public database meant as a resource for research on the immune response to SARS-CoV-2. The samples were drawn from the first 160 participants of the ongoing ImmuneRACE study and from under 1,500 subjects provided by 6 global collaborators. The sample metadata nearly always contained a de-identified subject ID, COVID-19 status, age in years and sex. Where available, HLA class I and class II types were obtained from metadata supplied by the sample provider rather than from assay-based typing.

The CDR3 starts with the cysteine, ends with the phenylalanine, and has 15 residues. Only CDR3 DNA remains: 45 bases, in frame from the first base. CDR1 is given as KGHDR and CDR2 as SFDVKD, both from the germline V gene. Trimming leaves V shorter by 4 bases and J shorter by 8 bases, with the junction holding 9 bases beyond the gene matches. Findings and caveats that apply to the study as a whole: Clinical and demographic metadata were provided uncurated, with the amount varying by source and participant.

The immunoSEQ Assay, a bias-controlled multiplex PCR, was used to amplify TCRbeta CDR3 regions from genomic DNA. Concerning the study's data processing: Within the assay, amplification of reference gene primers was used to estimate how many nucleated cells each sample contained. To quantify the absolute abundance of each unique TCRbeta CDR3 rearrangement, sequence reads were collapsed and filtered. Productive Simpson clonality was computed per sample as the square root of Simpson's diversity index over productive rearrangements. What TCRdb holds here is the immuneACCESS table cut down to in-frame rearrangements. Part of the clones is not present; checked against another copy, under half of the missing clones reflect an unresolved V gene, and the others are unexplained. V and J calls and clone size are those listed in that table; D and trimming were worked out from the DNA. The sample table holds around 200,000 clones, of which 88% were seen once. The ten largest clonotypes hold 1.5% to 2% of the sample.

This clone appeared a single time. Its antigen target is currently unknown. No much larger clone is present one base from it, and per-base qualities are unavailable. Whole blood was collected in K2EDTA tubes by collaborating institutions according to the institutions' own protocols. For TCRbeta analysis, collaborator samples were shipped as frozen whole blood, as isolated PBMCs, or as DNA extracted from either sample type. The material sequenced was peripheral blood. The V gene is TRBV24-1 and the J gene is TRBJ1-2; 10 bases in the junction line up with TRBD1. The TCR originated in a man younger than 30 with active or convalescent COVID-19. The DNA sequence is as follows: TGTGCCACCAGTGACCCGACAGGGGGCGCAGTCGGCTACACCTTC. Its protein product is CATSDPTGGAVGYTF.